This T cell receptor beta chain was observed in a study of cytomegalovirus exposure and HLA in healthy donors. About the study: There were 350 to 450 genotyped donors. Of these, 81% fell in the genetic ancestry cluster associated with self-reported Caucasian donors.

Germline values: CDR1 MNHNS, CDR2 SASEGT. The CDR3 sequence is 14 residues long. The V gene lost 7 bases and the J gene lost 0 bases, with 10 bases spanning the gap. This PCR relied on a set of 60 Vbeta primers and 13 Jbeta primers. The data were produced by immunoSEQ multiplex PCR, yet TCRdb's version contains in-frame clones alone and is incomplete. The sample lists 150,000 to 200,000 clones, approximately 79% occurring once. This clone was counted only a few times. Material for sequencing was PBMCs. The chain uses TRBV6-1 and TRBJ1-5; no firm D call. The sequence was obtained from a woman aged 25-40 years in good health and CMV-seropositive. The CDR3 here is CASIPVNSNQPQHF. The CDR3 nucleotides are TGTGCCAGCATCCCGGTCAATAGCAATCAGCCCCAGCATTTT.